This T cell receptor beta chain was retrieved from a study of blood T cell repertoires in COVID-19 (dated by TCRdb to 2019 to 2021). About the investigation overall: Samples from collaborators originated in the United States, Italy and Spain and spanned both the acute and convalescent phases of COVID-19. The material from the prospective study consisted of cDNA or gDNA derived from T cells, B-cell-depleted T cells, or PBMCs. Deeply sampled blood TCRbeta repertoires from subjects exposed to, actively infected with, or recovered from COVID-19 were included in the dataset. A freely available public database, intended as a resource for researchers studying the immune response to SARS-CoV-2, is where the repertoires were released. The samples were drawn from the first 160 participants of the ongoing ImmuneRACE study and from roughly 1,300 subjects provided by 6 global collaborators. The sample metadata nearly always contained a de-identified subject ID, COVID-19 status, age in years and sex. Where HLA class I and class II types were available, the types were taken from metadata supplied by the sample provider, not from assay-based typing. On the study overall, not on this receptor specifically: Clinical and demographic metadata were provided uncurated, with the amount varying by source and participant.

Regarding this clone: Its antigen remains unidentified. Qualities for individual bases were not recorded, and no much larger clone is one base off.

TCRbeta CDR3 regions were amplified from genomic DNA using the immunoSEQ Assay, a bias-controlled multiplex PCR. In the paper's pipeline: The number of nucleated cells in each sample was estimated from the amplification of reference gene primers within the assay. Sequence reads were collapsed and filtered to measure the absolute abundance of every unique TCRbeta CDR3 rearrangement. For each sample, productive Simpson clonality was calculated as the square root of Simpson's diversity index over productive rearrangements. As stored in TCRdb, this immuneACCESS dataset retains in-frame rearrangements with V and J assigned. A fraction of the clones does not appear; measured against another copy, unresolved V genes explain less than half of the discrepancy, and the remainder lacks a known reason. V and J calls and clone size are given by that table; D and trimming were obtained from the DNA. The sample has tens of thousands of clones on record, 86% of them singletons. The ten top clones hold about 4% of the sample.

Whole blood was collected in K2EDTA tubes by collaborating institutions according to the institutions' own protocols. For TCRbeta analysis, collaborator samples were shipped as frozen whole blood, as isolated PBMCs, or as DNA extracted from either sample type. Sequenced: peripheral blood. The receptor comes from a man between 50 and 59 years old with active COVID-19.

CDR3 region: CASSLGGFSNQPQHF. The nucleotide sequence is given as TGCGCCAGCAGCTTGGGAGGTTTTAGCAATCAGCCCCAGCATTTT. The chain uses TRBV5-1 and TRBJ1-5, with the D gene not confidently named. The V and J ends are trimmed by 0 bases and 0 bases, leaving 7 bases between them. CDR1 SGHRS and CDR2 YFSETQ were looked up in the germline V gene. The CDR3 runs 15 amino acids, cysteine and phenylalanine included. Only CDR3 DNA is held: 45 bases, read in frame from base 1.